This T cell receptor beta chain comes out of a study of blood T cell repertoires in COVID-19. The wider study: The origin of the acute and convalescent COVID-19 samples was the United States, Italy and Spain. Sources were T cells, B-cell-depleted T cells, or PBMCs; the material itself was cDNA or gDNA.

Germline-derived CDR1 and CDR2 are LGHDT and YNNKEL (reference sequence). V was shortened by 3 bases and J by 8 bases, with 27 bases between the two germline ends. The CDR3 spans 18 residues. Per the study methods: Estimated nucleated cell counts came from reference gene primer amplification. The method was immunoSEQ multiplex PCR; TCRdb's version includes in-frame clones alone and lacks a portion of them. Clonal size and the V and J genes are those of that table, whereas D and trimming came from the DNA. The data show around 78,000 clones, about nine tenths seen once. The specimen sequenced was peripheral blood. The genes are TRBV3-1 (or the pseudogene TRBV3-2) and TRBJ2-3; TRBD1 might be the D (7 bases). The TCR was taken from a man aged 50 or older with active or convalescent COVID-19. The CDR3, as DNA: TGTGCCAGCAGCCAGACAGGGAATGCGGGGTTCTTGTACGGTACGCAGTATTTT. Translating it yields CASSQTGNAGFLYGTQYF.